The 10 T cell receptor beta chains in this list originate from one sample, sequenced in a study of response to subunit inactivated influenza vaccine. TCRdb re-called the RT-PCR reads through MiXCR, storing one row per CDR3 protein. The sample has 500,000 to 550,000 distinct CDR3 sequences; 7.6% are singletons. Specimen: PBMCs from blood, collected approximately 25 months after vaccination. The receptors stem from a man between 50 and 75 years old who received an inactivated influenza vaccine.

This clonotype turned up a few times. The rearrangement joins TRBV10-3 to TRBJ2-5, with 14 bases identical to TRBD2. The ends lost 6 bases at V and 5 bases at J; junction bases unmatched: 11. Germline V CDR1 and CDR2: ENHRY, SYGVKD. The CDR3 is made up of 17 amino acids. In DNA form, the CDR3 reads TGTGCCATCAGCCCGGGACTAGCGGGGGCCGTTAGGGAGACCCAGTACTTC. Translated, it gives CAISPGLAGAVRETQYF.

V usage is TRBV2 and J usage is TRBJ2-2; 9 nucleotides align to TRBD2. The CDR3 runs 16 residues. The germline V gene has CDR1 SNHLY and CDR2 FYNNEI. V was clipped by 6 bases and J by 2 bases; unmatched bases: 7. The DNA for the CDR3 is TGTGCCAGCAGCCTATCTAGCGGGACAAACACCGGGGAGCTGTTTTTT. It codes for CASSLSSGTNTGELFF.

In this sample, this clonotype turned up a few times. The chain couples TRBV4-3 to TRBJ2-3; 9 bases map to TRBD2. The CDR3 covers 15 residues. Germline CDR1 reads LGHNA; CDR2 reads YSLEER. V lost 1 base, J lost 3 bases, and 2 bases stayed unmatched. This CDR3 is CASSQVLAGTDTQYF. The DNA of the CDR3 is TGCGCCAGCAGCCAAGTGCTAGCGGGGACAGATACGCAGTATTTT.

Ten or more counts support this clonotype. The rearrangement joins TRBV5-1 to TRBJ2-4; D may correspond to TRBD1 or TRBD2 (5 bases each). Between the trimmed V and J ends, which lost 0 bases and 7 bases, there was a span of 17 bases. The CDR3 consists of 16 residues. Germline V CDR1 and CDR2: SGHRS, YFSETQ. CDR3: CASSLGSQGWGNIQYF. The DNA of the CDR3 is TGCGCCAGCAGCTTGGGCTCCCAGGGATGGGGGAACATTCAGTACTTC.

Remarks on this clonotype: A single base separates this from a much larger clone, so it may be a read error. The DNA of the CDR3 is TGTGCCACCAGTGATTTCGGCGGCCACACCTTC. This sequence encodes CATSDFGGHTF. This sequence joins TRBV24-1 and TRBJ1-2; D is uncertain. This CDR3 region has 11 residues. Germline lookup yields CDR1 KGHDR and CDR2 SFDVKD. Trimming stripped 1 base from V and 12 bases from J, with 8 bases between.

V usage is TRBV12-3 or TRBV12-4 and J usage is TRBJ2-7; 7 nucleotides line up with TRBD1. The CDR3 consists of 14 residues. Trimming at V came to 6 bases and at J to 0 bases, leaving 5 bases not matched to a gene. The CDR3, as DNA: TGTGCCAGCAGGCCGGGACAGCCCTCCTACGAGCAGTACTTC. Translated: CASRPGQPSYEQYF.

At least ten counts were recorded for this clonotype. This chain joins TRBV4-3 and TRBJ2-3; TRBD1 matches at 9 bases. V shed 2 bases, J shed 2 bases, and the junction held 8 bases outside the gene matches. The CDR3 spans 17 residues. Looked up from germline, CDR1 is LGHNA and CDR2 is YSLEER. CDR3 in DNA: TGCGCCAGCAGCCAAAGGGACAGGGCCTACCCCACAGATACGCAGTATTTT. Protein product: CASSQRDRAYPTDTQYF.

V and J are TRBV6-2 or TRBV6-3 and TRBJ2-1; perhaps TRBD2 as D (6 bases). This CDR3 is built from 17 residues. Trimming stripped 6 bases from V and 1 base from J, with 19 bases between. The germline gives CDR1 MNHEY, CDR2 SVGEGT. The CDR3 region has the DNA TGTGCCAGCAGCCCCGTGGGAAGCGGGCTATCCTACAATGAGCAGTTCTTC. Protein sequence: CASSPVGSGLSYNEQFF.

This clonotype was counted a few times. The rearrangement links TRBV4-3 to TRBJ2-2; the match to TRBD2 covers 11 bases. Germline CDR1 LGHNA, CDR2 YSLEER. The CDR3 has 16 residues. V dropped 4 bases and J dropped 5; count of bases not matched to a gene: 6. CDR3 sequence (DNA): TGCGCCAGCAGCCCGATAGCGGGGGGGCAGACCGGGGAGCTGTTTTTT. Translated: CASSPIAGGQTGELFF.

This clonotype was seen only a few times. V usage is TRBV18 and J usage is TRBJ2-4; TRBD2 aligns across 8 bases. In germline, CDR1 is KGHSH, CDR2 LQKENI. CDR3 length: 15 amino acids. The J segment lost 2 bases and the V segment lost 2 bases, leaving 2 bases of the junction unmatched. DNA for the CDR3: TGTGCCAGCTCACCAGCGGGAGGCACCAAAAACATTCAGTACTTC. Amino acids: CASSPAGGTKNIQYF.